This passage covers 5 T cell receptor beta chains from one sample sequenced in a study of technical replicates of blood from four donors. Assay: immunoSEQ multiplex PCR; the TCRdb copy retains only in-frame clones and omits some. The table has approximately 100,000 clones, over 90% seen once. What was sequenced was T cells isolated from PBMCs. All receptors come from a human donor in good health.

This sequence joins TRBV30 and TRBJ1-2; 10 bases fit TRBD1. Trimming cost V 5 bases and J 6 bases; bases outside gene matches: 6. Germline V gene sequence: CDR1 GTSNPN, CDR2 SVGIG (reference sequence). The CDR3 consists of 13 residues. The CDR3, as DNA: TGTGCCTGGGTTCCCGGGACAGGGGATGGCTACACCTTC. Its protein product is CAWVPGTGDGYTF.

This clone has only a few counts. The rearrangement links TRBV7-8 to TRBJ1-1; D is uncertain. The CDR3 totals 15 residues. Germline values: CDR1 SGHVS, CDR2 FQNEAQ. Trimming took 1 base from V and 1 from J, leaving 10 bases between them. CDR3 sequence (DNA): TGTGCCAGCAGCTTAGGAGCGGGCTCGAACACTGAAGCTTTCTTT. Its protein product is CASSLGAGSNTEAFF.

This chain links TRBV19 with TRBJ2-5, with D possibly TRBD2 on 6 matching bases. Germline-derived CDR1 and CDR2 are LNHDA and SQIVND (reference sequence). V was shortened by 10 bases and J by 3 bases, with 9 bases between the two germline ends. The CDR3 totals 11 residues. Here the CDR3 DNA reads TGTGCCACCCGGGAGAAAGAGACCCAGTACTTC. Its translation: CATREKETQYF.

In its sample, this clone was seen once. CDR3 sequence: CASSLVRGGLQLGDTQYF. The CDR3 bases are TGTGCCAGCAGCTTAGTCCGGGGGGGACTACAACTGGGGGATACGCAGTATTTT. The chain employs TRBV11-3 and TRBJ2-3; TRBD2 aligns across 8 bases. The CDR3 extends over 18 amino acids. With V trimmed by 1 base and J by 6 bases, 15 bases remained unmatched. The V gene's germline CDR1 is SGHNT and CDR2 YENEEA.

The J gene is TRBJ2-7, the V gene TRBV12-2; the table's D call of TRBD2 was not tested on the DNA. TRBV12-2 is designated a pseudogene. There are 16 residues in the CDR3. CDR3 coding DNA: TGTGCAAGTCGCTCCCCCCCGGGACTAGCGGGAGTCGAGCAGTACTTC. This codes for CASRSPPGLAGVEQYF.